This T cell receptor (beta chain) was recovered during a study of T-cell memory formation after mild COVID-19. Across the whole study: Clusters of TCRs were largely donor specific. Study results and caveats: Second-wave clones peaking on day 37 lacked confirmed SARS-CoV-2 specificity.

The CDR3 consists of 16 residues. V lost 6 bases, J lost 5 bases, and 9 bases stayed unmatched. TCR alpha and TCR beta cDNA libraries carrying sample barcodes and UMIs were produced by 5'RACE using constant-segment primers. TCRdb reprocessed the 5' RACE reads with MiXCR, giving one entry per CDR3 protein. The sample records some 300,000 distinct CDR3 sequences, 20% to 25% being singletons. Of note for this clonotype: As yet, its antigen is unknown.

The source of this sequence is a man between 18 and 35 years old who had mild COVID-19 (a few samples of this study predate the infection). Cell type and time point are not known. This chain links TRBV12-3 or TRBV12-4 with TRBJ2-5; TRBD2 agrees at 13 bases. Sequenced material: PBMCs or a T cell subset sorted from them (not recorded which). CDR3 protein: CASSHTSGGAGETQYF. Written as DNA, the CDR3 is TGTGCCAGCAGCCACACTAGCGGGGGGGCCGGCGAGACCCAGTACTTC.